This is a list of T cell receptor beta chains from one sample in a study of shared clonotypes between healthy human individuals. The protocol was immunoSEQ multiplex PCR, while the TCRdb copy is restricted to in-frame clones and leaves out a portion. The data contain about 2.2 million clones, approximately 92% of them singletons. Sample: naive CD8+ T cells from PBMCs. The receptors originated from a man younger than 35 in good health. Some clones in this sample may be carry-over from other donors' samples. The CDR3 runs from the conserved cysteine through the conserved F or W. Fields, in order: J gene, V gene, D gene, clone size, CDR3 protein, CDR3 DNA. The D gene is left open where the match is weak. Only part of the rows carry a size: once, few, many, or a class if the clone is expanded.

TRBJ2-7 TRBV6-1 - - CASSEGAFGGYEQYF TGTGCCAGCAGTGAAGGGGCCTTCGGGGGCTACGAGCAGTACTTC
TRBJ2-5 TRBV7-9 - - CASSFIVGVETQYF TGTGCCAGCAGCTTCATCGTGGGCGTCGAGACCCAGTACTTC
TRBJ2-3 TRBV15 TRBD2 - CATTAGRGRGDTQYF TGTGCCACCACCGCGGGACGCGGGAGGGGAGATACGCAGTATTTT
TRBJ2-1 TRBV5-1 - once CASSLTLVDDEQFF TGCGCCAGCAGCTTGACCCTGGTGGACGATGAGCAGTTCTTC
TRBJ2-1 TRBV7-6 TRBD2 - CASSLLTSGPASYNEQFF TGTGCCAGCAGCTTATTGACTAGCGGCCCCGCTTCCTACAATGAGCAGTTCTTC
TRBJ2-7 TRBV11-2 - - CASSLAASASEQYF TGTGCCAGCAGCTTGGCCGCCTCGGCCTCCGAGCAGTACTTC
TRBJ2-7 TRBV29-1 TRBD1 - CSVGQGVYEQYF TGCAGCGTGGGACAGGGGGTCTACGAGCAGTACTTC
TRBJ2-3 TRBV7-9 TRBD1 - CASSYGQGLFIDTQYF TGTGCCAGCAGCTACGGACAGGGGTTGTTTATAGATACGCAGTATTTT
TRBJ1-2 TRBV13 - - CASSLGQSGYTF TGTGCCAGCAGCTTAGGTCAGAGTGGCTACACCTTC
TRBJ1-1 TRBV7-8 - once CASSPPVMNTEAFF TGTGCCAGCAGCCCCCCAGTGATGAACACTGAAGCTTTCTTT
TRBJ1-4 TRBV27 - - CASSPTVRGEKLFF TGTGCCAGCAGTCCCACCGTGAGGGGTGAAAAACTGTTTTTT
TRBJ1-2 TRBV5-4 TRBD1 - CASEGADGYTF TGTGCCAGCGAGGGGGCAGATGGCTACACCTTC
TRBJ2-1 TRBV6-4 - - CASSDPPSRSYNEQFF TGTGCCAGCAGTGATCCTCCCAGCCGCTCCTACAATGAGCAGTTCTTC
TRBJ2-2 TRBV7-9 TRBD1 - CASSFGTGSTGELFF TGTGCCAGCAGTTTCGGGACAGGGTCTACCGGGGAGCTGTTTTTT
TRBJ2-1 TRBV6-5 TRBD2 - CASSRGREWEQFF TGTGCCAGCAGCAGAGGGAGGGAATGGGAGCAGTTCTTC
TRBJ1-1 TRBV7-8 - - CASSWGGRNTEAFF TGTGCCAGCAGCTGGGGAGGTAGAAACACTGAAGCTTTCTTT
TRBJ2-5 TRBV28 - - CASSLWRGSYQETQYF TGTGCCAGCAGTTTATGGCGGGGATCGTACCAAGAGACCCAGTACTTC
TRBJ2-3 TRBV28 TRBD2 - CASSFDPLGTSGSPTDTQYF TGTGCCAGCAGTTTCGATCCATTGGGGACTAGCGGGAGCCCCACAGATACGCAGTATTTT
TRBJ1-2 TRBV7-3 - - CASSSPGHINGYTF TGTGCCAGCAGCTCGCCGGGACACATAAATGGCTACACCTTC
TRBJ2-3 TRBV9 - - CASSVTPGTDTQYF TGTGCCAGCAGCGTAACCCCCGGCACAGATACGCAGTATTTT
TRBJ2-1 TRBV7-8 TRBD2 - CASSLSGGTFDDEQFF TGTGCCAGCAGCTTATCGGGAGGGACCTTTGACGATGAGCAGTTCTTC
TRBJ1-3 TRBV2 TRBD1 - CASGQEAGSGNTIYF TGTGCCAGCGGACAGGAGGCTGGTTCTGGAAACACCATATATTTT
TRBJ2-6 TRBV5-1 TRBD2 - CASSLEASGGSGANVLTF TGCGCCAGCAGCTTGGAGGCTAGCGGGGGTTCTGGGGCCAACGTCCTGACTTTC
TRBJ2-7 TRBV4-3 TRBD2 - CASSLHLTSGWEQYF TGCGCCAGCAGCCTTCATCTGACTAGCGGCTGGGAGCAGTACTTC
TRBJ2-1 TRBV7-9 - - CASRSPAAYNEQFF TGTGCCAGCAGGTCACCCGCAGCCTACAATGAGCAGTTCTTC
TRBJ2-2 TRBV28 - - CASTRLGELFF TGTGCCAGCACCCGGCTCGGGGAGCTGTTTTTT
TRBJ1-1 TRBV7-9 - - CASSLPGQGLNTEAFF TGTGCCAGCAGCTTACCGGGCCAAGGCCTGAACACTGAAGCTTTCTTT